This T cell receptor (beta chain) was captured by sequencing in a study of immune evolution from preneoplasia to lung adenocarcinoma. Study-level findings and limits: Normal lung had the highest top T cell clone frequencies.

Generated by immunoSEQ multiplex PCR, the TCRdb table keeps only in-frame clones and is missing some. The repertoire holds about 2,000 clones, with over 75% as singletons. Germline CDR1 is MRHNA and CDR2 is SNTAGT. V was pared by 2 bases and J by 2 bases, with 10 bases of the junction left unmatched. The CDR3 is 17 amino acids. In regard to this clone: Its matching antigen is unknown.

Specimen: FFPE adjacent normal lung tissue. This sequence was found in a person aged 55-79 years with lung adenocarcinoma. This rearrangement joins TRBV6-4 to TRBJ2-7, with TRBD1 matching over 9 bases. For the CDR3, the DNA is TGTGCCAGCAGTGACGTAGGGCGGGACAGGGTACCCTACGAGCAGTACTTC. Protein product: CASSDVGRDRVPYEQYF.